This T cell receptor beta chain emerged from a study of blood T cell repertoires in COVID-19. About the research overall: Collection of acute and convalescent COVID-19 samples took place in the United States, Italy and Spain. Sources were T cells, B-cell-depleted T cells, or PBMCs; the material itself was cDNA or gDNA.

Per the original methods: The authors estimated nucleated cell counts from reference gene primer amplification. Measured with immunoSEQ multiplex PCR; TCRdb has only the in-frame clones, and not every one. V, J and clone size reflect that table, while D and trimming were determined from the DNA. Of about 410,000 clones detected, about 88% appear once; the ten largest clones hold roughly 1.6%. A few counts support this clone. The V end was cut by 2 bases, the J end by 6 bases, with 16 bases between. This CDR3 is 15 amino acids long. Per the germline V gene, CDR1 is MNHEY and CDR2 is SMNVEV (reference sequence).

The chain carries TRBV27 and TRBJ1-2; D remains unclear. Sample: peripheral blood. This TCR was recovered from a woman aged 40 to 50 with COVID-19, enrolled during active disease. DNA of the CDR3: TGTGCCAGCAGTTTAGGGCCCGGGGTATTGGATGGCTACACCTTC. Translating gives CASSLGPGVLDGYTF.